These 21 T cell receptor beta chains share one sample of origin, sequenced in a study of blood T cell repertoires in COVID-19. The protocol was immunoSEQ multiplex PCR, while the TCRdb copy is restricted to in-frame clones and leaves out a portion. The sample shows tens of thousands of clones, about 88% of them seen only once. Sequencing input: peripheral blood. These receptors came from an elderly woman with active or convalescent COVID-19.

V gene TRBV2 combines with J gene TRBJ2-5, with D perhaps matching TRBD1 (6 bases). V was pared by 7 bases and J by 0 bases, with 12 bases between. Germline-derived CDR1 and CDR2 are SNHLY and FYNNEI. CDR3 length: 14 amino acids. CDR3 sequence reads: CASTLTGYQETQYF. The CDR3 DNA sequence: TGTGCCAGCACGCTTACAGGGTACCAAGAGACCCAGTACTTC.

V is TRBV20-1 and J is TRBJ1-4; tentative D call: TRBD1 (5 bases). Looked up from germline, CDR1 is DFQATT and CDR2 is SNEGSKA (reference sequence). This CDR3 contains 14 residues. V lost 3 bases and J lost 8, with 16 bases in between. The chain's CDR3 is CSASLGGSVEKLFF. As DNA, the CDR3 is TGCAGTGCTAGTTTGGGGGGTAGTGTCGAAAAACTGTTTTTT.

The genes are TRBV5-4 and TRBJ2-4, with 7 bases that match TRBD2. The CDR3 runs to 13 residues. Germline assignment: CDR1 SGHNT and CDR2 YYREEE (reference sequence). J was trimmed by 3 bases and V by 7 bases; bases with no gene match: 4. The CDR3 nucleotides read TGTGCCAGCGCCCCGGGGGGCAAAAACATTCAGTACTTC. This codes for CASAPGGKNIQYF.

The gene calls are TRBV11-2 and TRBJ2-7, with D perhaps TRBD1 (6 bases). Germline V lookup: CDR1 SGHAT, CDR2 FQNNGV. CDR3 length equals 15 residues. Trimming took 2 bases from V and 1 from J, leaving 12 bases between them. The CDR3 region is CASSLSRDKSYEQYF. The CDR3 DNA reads TGTGCCAGCAGCTTATCCCGGGACAAATCCTACGAGCAGTACTTC.

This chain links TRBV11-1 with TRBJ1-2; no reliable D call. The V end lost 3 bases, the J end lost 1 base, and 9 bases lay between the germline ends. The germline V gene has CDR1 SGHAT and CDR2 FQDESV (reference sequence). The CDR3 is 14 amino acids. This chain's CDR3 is CASSLSGGNYGYTF. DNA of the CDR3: TGTGCCAGCAGCTTGTCAGGTGGTAACTATGGCTACACCTTC.

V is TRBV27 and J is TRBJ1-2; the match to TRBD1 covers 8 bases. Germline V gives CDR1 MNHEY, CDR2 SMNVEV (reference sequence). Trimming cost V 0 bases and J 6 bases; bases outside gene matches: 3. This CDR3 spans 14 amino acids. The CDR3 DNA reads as TGTGCCAGCAGTTTATCACCAGGGGGCAATGGCTACACCTTC. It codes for CASSLSPGGNGYTF.

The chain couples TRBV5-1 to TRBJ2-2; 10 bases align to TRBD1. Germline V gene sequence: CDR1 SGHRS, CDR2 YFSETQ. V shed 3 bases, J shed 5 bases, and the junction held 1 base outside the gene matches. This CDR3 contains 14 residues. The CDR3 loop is CASSSGQGTGELFF. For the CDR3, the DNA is TGCGCCAGCAGCTCGGGACAGGGGACCGGGGAGCTGTTTTTT.

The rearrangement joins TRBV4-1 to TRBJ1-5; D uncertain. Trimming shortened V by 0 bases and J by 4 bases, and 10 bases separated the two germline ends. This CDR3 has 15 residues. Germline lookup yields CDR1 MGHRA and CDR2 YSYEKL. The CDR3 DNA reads TGCGCCAGCAGCCAAGATGACGGGGTTAATCAGCCCCAGCATTTT. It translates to CASSQDDGVNQPQHF.

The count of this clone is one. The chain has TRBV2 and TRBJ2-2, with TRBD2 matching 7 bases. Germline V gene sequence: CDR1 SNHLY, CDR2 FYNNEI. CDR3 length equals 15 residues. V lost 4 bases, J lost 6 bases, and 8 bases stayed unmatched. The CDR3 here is CASSAAGVVAGELFF. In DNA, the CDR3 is TGTGCCAGCAGTGCCGCGGGGGTGGTAGCCGGGGAGCTGTTTTTT.

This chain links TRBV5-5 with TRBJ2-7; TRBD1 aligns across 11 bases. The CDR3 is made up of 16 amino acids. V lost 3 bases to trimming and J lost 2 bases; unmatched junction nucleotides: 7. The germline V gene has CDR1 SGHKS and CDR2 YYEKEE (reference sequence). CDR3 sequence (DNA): TGTGCCAGCAGCTCCCTGGGGGACAGGGGGACCTACGAGCAGTACTTC. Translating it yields CASSSLGDRGTYEQYF.

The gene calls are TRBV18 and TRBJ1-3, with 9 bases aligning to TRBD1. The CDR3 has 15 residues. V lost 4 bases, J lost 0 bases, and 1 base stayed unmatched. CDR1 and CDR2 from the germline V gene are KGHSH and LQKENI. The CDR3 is CASSQTGGSGNTIYF. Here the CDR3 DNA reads TGTGCCAGCTCACAGACAGGGGGCTCTGGAAACACCATATATTTT.

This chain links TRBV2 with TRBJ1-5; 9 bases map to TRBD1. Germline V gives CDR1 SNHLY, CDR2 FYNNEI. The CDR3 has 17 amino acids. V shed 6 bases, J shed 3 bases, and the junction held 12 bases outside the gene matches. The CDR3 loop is CASSLLRQGGTNQPQHF. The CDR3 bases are TGTGCCAGCAGCCTTCTAAGACAGGGGGGGACCAATCAGCCCCAGCATTTT.

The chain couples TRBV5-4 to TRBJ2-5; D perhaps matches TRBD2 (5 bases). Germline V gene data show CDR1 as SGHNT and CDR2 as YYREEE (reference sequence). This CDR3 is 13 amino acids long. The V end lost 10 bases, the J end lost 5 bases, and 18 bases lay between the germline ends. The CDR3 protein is CAAHTGSSETQYF. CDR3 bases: TGTGCCGCCCACACGGGATCCTCGGAGACCCAGTACTTC.

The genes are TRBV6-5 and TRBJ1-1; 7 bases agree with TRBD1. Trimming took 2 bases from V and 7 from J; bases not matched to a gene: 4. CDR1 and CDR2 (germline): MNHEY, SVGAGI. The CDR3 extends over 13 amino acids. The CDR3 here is CASSYRGLGEAFF. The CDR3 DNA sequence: TGTGCCAGCAGTTACAGGGGGCTGGGTGAAGCTTTCTTT.

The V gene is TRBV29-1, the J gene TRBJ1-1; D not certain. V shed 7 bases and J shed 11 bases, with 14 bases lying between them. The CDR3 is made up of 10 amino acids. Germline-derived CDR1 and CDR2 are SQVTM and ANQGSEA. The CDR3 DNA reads TGCAGCGGGGGAGCCGGAGAGGCTTTCTTT. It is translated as CSGGAGEAFF. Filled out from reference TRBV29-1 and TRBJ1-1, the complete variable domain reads SAVISQKPSRDICQRGTSLTIQCQVDSQVTMMFWYRQQPGQSLTLIATANQGSEATYESGFVIDKFPISRPNLTFSTLTVSNMSPEDSSIYLCSGGAGEAFFGQGTRLTVV.

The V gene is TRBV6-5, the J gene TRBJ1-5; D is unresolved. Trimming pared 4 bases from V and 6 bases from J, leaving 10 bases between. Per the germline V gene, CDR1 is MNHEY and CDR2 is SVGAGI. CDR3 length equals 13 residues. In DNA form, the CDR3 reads TGTGCCAGCAGTTCCAGATCAGGTCAGCCCCAGCATTTT. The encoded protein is CASSSRSGQPQHF.

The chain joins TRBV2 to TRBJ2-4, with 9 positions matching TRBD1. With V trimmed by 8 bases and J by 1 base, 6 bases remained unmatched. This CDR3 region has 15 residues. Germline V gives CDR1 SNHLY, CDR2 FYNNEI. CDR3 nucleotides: TGTGCCAGCGATAAGACAGGGGGTGCCAAAAACATTCAGTACTTC. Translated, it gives CASDKTGGAKNIQYF.

The CDR3: CASSPLRDRDSNYGYTF. The CDR3 DNA reads TGTGCCAGCAGCCCACTCCGGGACAGGGATTCCAACTATGGCTACACCTTC. V and J are TRBV7-9 and TRBJ1-2, with TRBD1 matching 9 bases. CDR3 length: 17 residues. The V gene's germline CDR1 is SEHNR and CDR2 FQNEAQ (reference sequence). V shed 5 bases, J shed 2 bases, and the junction held 12 bases outside the gene matches. The full variable domain, in which reference TRBV7-9 and TRBJ1-2 provide the parts outside the CDR3, is DTGVSQNPRHKITKRGQNVTFRCDPISEHNRLYWYRQTLGQGPEFLTYFQNEAQLEKSRLLSDRFSAERPKGSFSTLEIQRTEQGDSAMYLCASSPLRDRDSNYGYTFGSGTRLTVV.

The DNA of the CDR3 is TGTGCCAGCAGCCAAGATCCCCTCGGACAGGGGAACACTGAAGCTTTCTTT. Protein product: CASSQDPLGQGNTEAFF. The V call is TRBV3-1 (or the pseudogene TRBV3-2), the J call TRBJ1-1; 8 positions match TRBD1. V lost 0 bases, J lost 1 base, and 7 bases stayed unmatched. The CDR3 runs 17 residues. Germline V gives CDR1 LGHDT, CDR2 YNNKEL (reference sequence).

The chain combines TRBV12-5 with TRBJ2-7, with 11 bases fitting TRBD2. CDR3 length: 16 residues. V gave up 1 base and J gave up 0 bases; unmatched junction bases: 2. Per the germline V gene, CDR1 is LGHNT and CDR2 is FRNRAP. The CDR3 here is CASGLGLAGSSYEQYF. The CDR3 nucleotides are TGTGCTAGTGGTTTGGGACTAGCGGGGAGCTCCTACGAGCAGTACTTC.

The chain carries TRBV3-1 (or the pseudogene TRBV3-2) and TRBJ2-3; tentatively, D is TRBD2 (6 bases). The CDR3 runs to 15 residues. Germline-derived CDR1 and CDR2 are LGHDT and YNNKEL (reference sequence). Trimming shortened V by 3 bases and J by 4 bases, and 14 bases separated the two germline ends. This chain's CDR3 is CASSHPGGSPDTQYF. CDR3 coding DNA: TGTGCCAGCAGCCACCCTGGGGGGAGCCCAGATACGCAGTATTTT.